The source of this T cell receptor beta chain is a study of early T cells in non-severe SARS-CoV-2 infection (dated by TCRdb to the early 2020s). Concerning the study at large: Because TCR sequencing was done on bulk RNA from unsorted whole blood, the alpha and beta chains could not be paired.

The study was a case-control design nested within a healthcare worker cohort in London, UK, with weekly nasopharyngeal swab PCR tests and blood sampling. Between 23 and 31 March 2020, the week of the UK lockdown, healthcare workers were enrolled and then followed up weekly for as long as 16 weeks. What the research found in general, with its limitations: Matching against VDJdb was skewed toward anti-spike CD8 responses, likely underestimated virus-specific expansions, and missed private and CD4 specificities.

This clonotype was found a few times. Its antigen is unknown. Nothing much larger sits one base from this clone, and base qualities are not available. CDR1 and CDR2 are read off the germline V gene as SGHRS and YFSETQ. V is pared back by 0 bases and J by 1 base, with 6 bases lying between the germline termini. Measured from the cysteine to the phenylalanine, the CDR3 is 14 residues long. Only the CDR3 DNA is retained, 42 bases long and in frame from the first base. The method was 5' RACE. The sequencing machine was a NextSeq 500. To correct for sequencing error and PCR bias, the TCR library protocol tagged individual cDNA molecules with unique molecular identifiers. Sequencing covered both TCR alpha and beta chains, and within each sample the abundances of alpha and beta sequences were tightly co-correlated. The original pipeline was this. Decombinator V4 was used to annotate the V gene, J gene and CDR3 of the TCR sequences. TCRs were defined as expanded if a significant change between any two time points was detected under a Poisson model with p below 0.0001. TCR abundances were normalised to the total number of TCRs sequenced in each sample and reported as counts per million. MAIT TCRs were defined by TRAV1-2 paired with TRAJ12, TRAJ20 or TRAJ33, and iNKT TCRs by TRAV10 paired with TRAJ18. A search of VDJdb, accessed on 1 November 2021, was run for TCRs annotated to CMV, EBV and SARS-CoV-2, with TCRs annotated for multiple antigens excluded. TCRdb itself trimmed the public reads at Q25 with fastp, ran MiXCR and retained productive beta chains. Rows are combined by CDR3 protein, so each entry shows the most common genes and DNA. The V and J calls come from TCRdb's annotation, not from the publication. In this sample the table shows 40,000 to 55,000 distinct CDR3 sequences, under 15% of which occur a single time. The ten biggest clones cover 10% of the sample.

The chain joins TRBV5-1 to TRBJ2-3, with no reliable assignment of the D segment. This TCR was sampled from an adult who was a healthcare worker with PCR-confirmed SARS-CoV-2 infection or an uninfected control (not recorded which). Source material: whole blood. The CDR3: CASSLDSGTDTQYF. The nucleotides are TGCGCCAGCAGCTTGGATTCAGGCACAGATACGCAGTATTTT.